This TCR beta chain emerged from a study of T cells in Graves' hyperthyroidism and ophthalmopathy. Overall study results and limits: From stable hyperthyroidism, ophthalmopathy was set apart by a 13 V-J model.

There were TCR beta CDR3 regions amplified from RNA transcripts. TCR CDR3 regions were first amplified by RT-PCR with HTBI primers. TCRdb reprocessed the multiplex PCR reads with MiXCR, giving one entry per CDR3 protein. There are about 620,000 distinct CDR3 sequences in the sample; 15% to 20% occur only once, and 3.8% lies in the top ten. The CDR3 spans 14 residues. Trimming cost V 9 bases and J 3 bases; bases outside gene matches: 10. The germline V gene has CDR1 MDHEN and CDR2 SYDVKM. There are a few counts of this clonotype. Its antigen is still unknown. The source is a woman aged 25-40 years with Graves' hyperthyroidism. The sample was blood. This rearrangement joins TRBV28 to TRBJ2-7; TRBD1 matches at 8 bases. This CDR3 is CASLGQAGSYEQYF. The CDR3 region has the DNA TGTGCCAGTTTGGGACAGGCTGGAAGCTACGAGCAGTACTTC.